What follows are 29 T cell receptor beta chains derived from one specimen sequenced in a study of CD8 T cells in Susac syndrome. RNA in amounts of about 0.5 to 1 ug was reverse transcribed with random hexamers. MiXCR, applied by TCRdb to the immunoSEQ multiplex PCR reads, yields one record per CDR3 protein. There are approximately 180,000 distinct CDR3 sequences in the sample; approximately 94% occur only once, and about 0.093% lies in the top ten. Source material: CD4+ T cells from PBMCs. The receptors come from a human donor with multiple sclerosis.

The rearrangement uses TRBV29-1 and TRBJ1-2; D uncertain. CDR3 length equals 12 residues. CDR1 is SQVTM, CDR2 ANQGSEA, per germline. Trimming cost V 4 bases and J 1 base, with 7 bases left between them. CDR3 DNA: TGCAGCGTTGGTCCGTATAACTATGGCTACACCTTC. Protein product: CSVGPYNYGYTF.

The rearrangement joins TRBV3-1 to TRBJ1-2; 7 bases align to TRBD1. The CDR3 consists of 16 residues. Germline V gives CDR1 LGHDT, CDR2 YNNKEL (reference sequence). The V gene end was trimmed by 0 bases and the J gene end by 6 bases; junction bases not matched to a gene: 10. Written as DNA, the CDR3 is TGTGCCAGCAGCCAAGATGCTACAGGGGTTGTAGATGGCTACACCTTC. Translated: CASSQDATGVVDGYTF.

V usage is TRBV20-1 and J usage is TRBJ1-5; D not certain. The CDR3 has 13 amino acids. The germline gives CDR1 DFQATT, CDR2 SNEGSKA (reference sequence). V gave up 3 bases and J gave up 0 bases, with 6 bases separating them. CDR3: CSASGDSNQPQHF. In DNA form, the CDR3 reads TGCAGTGCTAGCGGGGATAGCAATCAGCCCCAGCATTTT.

V is TRBV9 and J is TRBJ2-1; 7 nucleotides line up with TRBD2. This CDR3 has 15 residues. The ends lost 6 bases at V and 4 bases at J; junction bases unmatched: 10. Per germline, CDR1 SGDLS and CDR2 YYNGEE. This CDR3 reads CASTPSGREYNEQFF. The DNA for the CDR3 is TGTGCCAGCACTCCCAGCGGGCGGGAGTACAATGAGCAGTTCTTC. Together with reference TRBV9 and TRBJ2-1, the CDR3 gives the full variable domain: DSGVTQTPKHLITATGQRVTLRCSPRSGDLSVYWYQQSLDQGLQFLIQYYNGEERAKGNILERFSAQQFPDLHSELNLSSLELGDSALYFCASTPSGREYNEQFFGPGTRLTVL.

The chain employs TRBV20-1 and TRBJ2-7; D might be TRBD1 or TRBD2, each matching 5 bases. Germline lookup yields CDR1 DFQATT and CDR2 SNEGSKA (reference sequence). The CDR3 extends over 14 amino acids. The V end was cut by 4 bases, the J end by 2 bases, with 15 bases between. CDR3 amino acids: CSATPGTVPYEQYF. The DNA for the CDR3 is TGCAGTGCTACCCCCGGGACCGTCCCCTACGAGCAGTACTTC.

With respect to this clonotype: A read error may produce the germline difference seen at one junction end. The V call is TRBV20-1, the J call TRBJ2-7, with D possibly matching TRBD1 (5 bases). Germline V gene sequence: CDR1 DFQATT, CDR2 SNEGSKA (reference sequence). The CDR3 is 11 residues long. CDR3 sequence reads: CSATDTSRANF. The CDR3 nucleotides read TGCAGTGCTACGGACACCAGCCGGGCGAACTTC.

The J gene is TRBJ2-1, the V gene TRBV29-1; D may correspond to TRBD1 or TRBD2 (5 bases each). This CDR3 is built from 15 residues. Germline CDR1 is SQVTM and CDR2 is ANQGSEA. The V gene lost 5 bases and the J gene lost 0 bases, with 14 bases spanning the gap. The CDR3 nucleotides are TGCAGCGTTCCCCGGGGCTCGAGCTCCTACAATGAGCAGTTCTTC. It encodes CSVPRGSSSYNEQFF.

This clonotype has just one count. This chain links TRBV6-2 or TRBV6-3 with TRBJ2-7, with a weak D call TRBD2 (6 bases). Germline V gene data show CDR1 as MNHEY and CDR2 as SVGEGT. This CDR3 has 16 amino acids. V was pared by 3 bases and J by 0 bases, with 15 bases between. CDR3 in amino acids: CASSYGRAGSSYEQYF. The CDR3 DNA follows: TGTGCCAGCAGTTATGGTCGGGCGGGGAGCTCCTACGAGCAGTACTTC.

V is TRBV3-1 and J is TRBJ1-1; the match to TRBD1 covers 7 bases. CDR1 is LGHDT, CDR2 YNNKEL, per germline (reference sequence). The CDR3 is 13 amino acids. V was pared by 2 bases and J by 7 bases, with 4 bases of the junction left unmatched. Written as DNA, the CDR3 is TGTGCCAGCAGCCAAAGGCAGGGGGTTGAAGCTTTCTTT. This sequence encodes CASSQRQGVEAFF.

V usage is TRBV12-3 or TRBV12-4 and J usage is TRBJ2-2, with D maybe TRBD1 (6 bases). V lost 6 bases to trimming and J lost 1 base, with 15 bases between them. This CDR3 region has 16 residues. CDR3 DNA sequence: TGTGCCAGCAGACCAACGGGCAGGGGGAACACCGGGGAGCTGTTTTTT. This translates into CASRPTGRGNTGELFF.

Only a few counts were recorded for this clonotype. The rearrangement joins TRBV12-3 or TRBV12-4 to TRBJ1-6; D gene uncertain. Deletions cut 4 bases from V and 13 bases from J, with 8 bases between. There are 11 residues in the CDR3. Written as DNA, the CDR3 is TGTGCCAGCAGTTCCGGTGGGCCCCTCCACTTT. Encoded protein: CASSSGGPLHF.

The CDR3, as DNA: TGTGCCAGCAGCCAGACACCGACCACAGATACGCAGTATTTT. This sequence encodes CASSQTPTTDTQYF. The chain recombines TRBV3-1 with TRBJ2-3; no clear D. Germline CDR1 LGHDT, CDR2 YNNKEL (reference sequence). The ends were cut back, 3 bases at V and 2 bases at J, with 9 bases in the middle. This CDR3 has 14 residues.

The chain combines TRBV2 with TRBJ1-2, with D possibly matching TRBD1 (5 bases). The CDR3 sequence is 15 residues long. V lost 3 bases and J 4 bases, leaving 15 bases between the germline ends. The germline V gene has CDR1 SNHLY and CDR2 FYNNEI. CDR3 residues: CASSEPGRSLYGYTF. In DNA form, the CDR3 reads TGTGCCAGCAGTGAGCCAGGGCGATCTCTCTATGGCTACACCTTC.

J is TRBJ2-1 and V is TRBV2; the D is unclear. The CDR3 totals 12 residues. V lost 3 bases and J lost 10, with 10 bases in between. CDR1 is SNHLY and CDR2 is FYNNEI in the germline V gene. The chain's CDR3 is CASSDEADEQFF. As DNA, the CDR3 is TGTGCCAGCAGTGATGAGGCGGACGAGCAGTTCTTC.

This rearrangement joins TRBV30 to TRBJ2-4; D is undetermined. V lost 4 bases and J 0 bases, leaving 13 bases between the germline ends. Germline V gives CDR1 GTSNPN, CDR2 SVGIG (reference sequence). This CDR3 has 15 residues. The CDR3 loop is CAWNDGPLAKNIQYF. The CDR3, as DNA: TGTGCCTGGAACGACGGACCGCTAGCCAAAAACATTCAGTACTTC.

CDR3 sequence reads: CSVLDGTDYNEQFF. DNA for the CDR3: TGCAGCGTGCTCGATGGGACAGACTACAATGAGCAGTTCTTC. This chain uses TRBV29-1 with TRBJ2-1; 7 bases agree with TRBD1. The CDR3 has 14 residues. V shed 6 bases and J 3 bases; nucleotides not matched to a gene: 8. CDR1 and CDR2 from the germline V gene are SQVTM and ANQGSEA.

The V and J genes are TRBV7-2 and TRBJ2-3, with D unresolved. The V gene's germline CDR1 is SGHTA and CDR2 FQGNSA. The V end lost 5 bases, the J end lost 0 bases, and 12 bases lay between the germline ends. The CDR3 has 15 amino acids. The CDR3, as DNA: TGTGCCAGCAGCCTCCGAACCCCTAGCACAGATACGCAGTATTTT. As protein: CASSLRTPSTDTQYF.

The chain recombines TRBV5-1 with TRBJ2-1; possible D gene TRBD2, 7 bases. The CDR3 length is 14 residues. V was clipped by 6 bases and J by 5 bases, with 15 bases between them. Germline CDR1 is SGHRS and CDR2 is YFSETQ. The CDR3 loop is CASMPGGRDNEQFF. The CDR3 coding sequence is TGCGCCAGCATGCCGGGGGGCCGTGACAATGAGCAGTTCTTC. Supplemented by reference TRBV5-1 and TRBJ2-1, the full variable domain reads KAGVTQTPRYLIKTRGQQVTLSCSPISGHRSVSWYQQTPGQGLQFLFEYFSETQRNKGNFPGRFSGRQFSNSRSEMNVSTLELGDSALYLCASMPGGRDNEQFFGPGTRLTVL.

The rearrangement uses TRBV5-1 and TRBJ1-6, with D perhaps matching TRBD1 (6 bases). Germline V gene lookup returns CDR1 SGHRS and CDR2 YFSETQ. The CDR3 contains 16 residues. V lost 0 bases to trimming and J lost 9 bases, with 16 bases between them. The CDR3: CASSLEQGVGLSPLHF. CDR3 DNA sequence: TGCGCCAGCAGCTTGGAACAGGGCGTTGGACTTTCACCCCTCCACTTT.

The rearrangement uses TRBV7-9 and TRBJ2-7, with 8 bases matching TRBD1. Losses at the gene ends were 7 bases for V and 3 bases for J; bases not matched to a gene: 11. CDR1 and CDR2 from the germline V gene are SEHNR and FQNEAQ (reference sequence). This CDR3 region has 15 residues. The CDR3 DNA reads as TGTGCCAGCACCCCTGGGTCGGGACAGGTCTACGAGCAGTACTTC. Protein: CASTPGSGQVYEQYF.

The chain recombines TRBV5-1 with TRBJ2-5, with D perhaps TRBD2 (5 bases). The CDR3 spans 12 residues. Germline V gives CDR1 SGHRS, CDR2 YFSETQ. The V gene lost 7 bases and the J gene lost 4 bases, with 11 bases spanning the gap. The CDR3 coding sequence is TGCGCCAGCGGAGGTGATGCAGAGACCCAGTACTTC. This sequence encodes CASGGDAETQYF.

The chain combines TRBV9 with TRBJ1-2; D perhaps matches TRBD1 (6 bases). From germline, CDR1 is SGDLS and CDR2 YYNGEE. Trimming stripped 5 bases from V and 4 bases from J, with 18 bases between. The CDR3 runs to 15 residues. Here the CDR3 DNA reads TGTGCCAGCAGTGCGTCTTGGGGGGGCAGCTATGGCTACACCTTC. This encodes CASSASWGGSYGYTF. The full variable domain, its missing parts supplied by reference TRBV9 and TRBJ1-2, is DSGVTQTPKHLITATGQRVTLRCSPRSGDLSVYWYQQSLDQGLQFLIQYYNGEERAKGNILERFSAQQFPDLHSELNLSSLELGDSALYFCASSASWGGSYGYTFGSGTRLTVV.

As DNA, the CDR3 is TGCAGTGCTAGGGGGGGCAGGGCATACGAGCAGTACTTC. This translates into CSARGGRAYEQYF. The chain links TRBV20-1 to TRBJ2-7; TRBD1 or TRBD2 may be the D gene (6 bases each). This CDR3 has 13 amino acids. Trimming cost V 3 bases and J 4 bases, with 13 bases left between them. Per the germline V gene, CDR1 is DFQATT and CDR2 is SNEGSKA (reference sequence).

This chain uses TRBV20-1 with TRBJ2-7; D assignment may be TRBD1 or TRBD2 (5 bases each). Germline V CDR1 and CDR2: DFQATT, SNEGSKA (reference sequence). V was shortened by 6 bases and J by 0 bases, with 9 bases between the two germline ends. The CDR3 covers 12 residues. As DNA, the CDR3 is TGCAGTGCCGGGACGGTCTCCTACGAGCAGTACTTC. Translating gives CSAGTVSYEQYF.

The V and J genes are TRBV2 and TRBJ2-3; 7 nucleotides match TRBD2. CDR1 is SNHLY and CDR2 is FYNNEI in the germline V gene. Losses at the gene ends were 7 bases for V and 0 bases for J; bases not matched to a gene: 10. The CDR3 extends over 16 amino acids. Here the CDR3 reads CASNIAGGSSTDTQYF. DNA of the CDR3: TGTGCCAGCAACATCGCCGGGGGGTCTAGCACAGATACGCAGTATTTT.

The rearrangement joins TRBV5-1 to TRBJ2-7; 10 positions match TRBD1. Germline V lookup: CDR1 SGHRS, CDR2 YFSETQ. This CDR3 region has 15 residues. With V trimmed by 4 bases and J by 5 bases, 9 bases remained unmatched. The CDR3: CASSGTGTGADEQYF. Here the CDR3 DNA reads TGCGCCAGCAGCGGAACCGGGACAGGGGCTGACGAGCAGTACTTC.

This clonotype turned up a few times. V gene TRBV20-1 combines with J gene TRBJ2-3, with D perhaps TRBD1 (5 bases). The V and J ends lost 3 bases and 1 base respectively, with 5 bases between them. The germline V gene encodes CDR1 DFQATT and CDR2 SNEGSKA (reference sequence). This CDR3 region has 12 residues. The CDR3 loop is CSASRGTDTQYF. DNA of the CDR3: TGCAGTGCTAGCAGGGGCACAGATACGCAGTATTTT.

The chain carries TRBV11-2 and TRBJ2-1, with TRBD2 matching over 8 bases. J gave up 0 bases and V 3 bases, and 1 base lay outside the gene matches. CDR1 is SGHAT and CDR2 is FQNNGV in the germline V gene. The CDR3 sequence is 15 residues long. CDR3 loop: CASSLGLVSYNEQFF. The CDR3 nucleotides read TGTGCCAGCAGCTTGGGACTAGTCTCCTACAATGAGCAGTTCTTC.

The V gene is TRBV20-1, the J gene TRBJ1-1; TRBD1 might be the D (6 bases). The CDR3 is made up of 15 amino acids. Germline V gene sequence: CDR1 DFQATT, CDR2 SNEGSKA (reference sequence). The V end lost 0 bases, the J end lost 10 bases, and 21 bases lay between the germline ends. CDR3 in amino acids: CSARDLNRAFRGAFF. The CDR3 DNA reads TGCAGTGCTAGAGATCTGAACAGGGCCTTTAGGGGAGCTTTCTTT.